Reported below is one T cell receptor (beta chain). Its antigen is unidentified. The CDR3 totals 15 residues. Germline CDR1 is MNHEY and CDR2 is SVGAGI. The ends were cut back, 6 bases at V and 8 bases at J, with 19 bases in the middle. This entry comes from a study of persistence of HIV-infected CD4 T cells. Cells were stimulated with overlapping HIV-1 Gag 15-mer peptides. CD40L-negative CD69-negative CD45RO-high memory CD4+ T cells were sorted as populations depleted of antigen-responding cells. This was the immunoSEQ version 4 assay in survey mode. Libraries were prepared by immunoSEQ multiplex PCR; TCRdb keeps only in-frame clonotypes and omits some of them. This table has tens of thousands of clones, 75% to 80% appearing once.

This chain links TRBV6-5 with TRBJ1-4; TRBD1 is a possible D gene (5 bases). The receptor comes from an adult man with HIV who was CMV-seropositive. The source was CD4+ T cells sorted from PBMCs after roughly 20-hour stimulation, collected from a patient who received antiretroviral therapy. CDR3: CASSRGRQRVEKLFF. The CDR3 nucleotides are TGTGCCAGCAGCCGGGGACGGCAGAGGGTGGAAAAACTGTTTTTT.